These 25 T cell receptor beta chains share one sample of origin, sequenced in a study of response to subunit inactivated influenza vaccine. TCRdb re-called the RT-PCR reads through MiXCR, storing one row per CDR3 protein. The top ten hold about an eighth of the sample, which has 500,000 to 550,000 distinct CDR3 sequences, less than 7.5% seen once. This specimen was PBMCs from blood, taken approximately 25 months after vaccination. The receptors shown here come from a man between 50 and 69 years old who received an inactivated influenza vaccine.

The V and J genes are TRBV11-2 and TRBJ2-1; a possible D gene is TRBD2 (6 bases). The V gene's germline CDR1 is SGHAT and CDR2 FQNNGV. V was cut by 0 bases and J by 5 bases, with 11 bases left in between. The CDR3 consists of 15 residues. In nucleotides, the CDR3 is TGTGCCAGCAGCTTAGACCTAGCGCTCCACAATGAGCAGTTCTTC. It translates to CASSLDLALHNEQFF.

There are many counts of this clonotype. The chain links TRBV29-1 to TRBJ2-1, with D tentatively TRBD1 (6 bases). V was trimmed by 7 bases and J by 0 bases, leaving 10 bases between them. The germline V gene has CDR1 SQVTM and CDR2 ANQGSEA. This CDR3 has 13 amino acids. The CDR3 coding sequence is TGCAGCGGCGGACAGAGCTCCTACAATGAGCAGTTCTTC. Its translation: CSGGQSSYNEQFF.

This clonotype was recorded many times. The V and J genes are TRBV5-1 and TRBJ2-5; D is perhaps TRBD2 (7 bases). The CDR3 extends over 15 amino acids. CDR1 is SGHRS and CDR2 is YFSETQ in the germline V gene. V lost 3 bases and J 6 bases, leaving 18 bases between the germline ends. The CDR3 DNA is TGCGCCAGCAGCTCGGAAGGGGGGGCCAGGAAGACCCAGTACTTC. Protein: CASSSEGGARKTQYF.

This clonotype showed up just a few times. The chain employs TRBV5-6 and TRBJ2-3, with D possibly matching TRBD1 (5 bases). This CDR3 is 15 amino acids long. Deletions cut 0 bases from V and 0 bases from J, with 8 bases between. CDR1 is SGHDT and CDR2 is YYEEEE in the germline V gene. The CDR3 protein is CASSLARGSTDTQYF. The CDR3 DNA reads TGTGCCAGCAGCTTGGCTAGGGGCAGCACAGATACGCAGTATTTT.

The chain employs TRBV4-1 and TRBJ2-7; 7 bases agree with TRBD1. Germline CDR1 MGHRA, CDR2 YSYEKL. CDR3 length: 16 residues. The V gene end was trimmed by 4 bases and the J gene end by 1 base; junction bases not matched to a gene: 10. CDR3 in amino acids: CASSPSDRTLSYEQYF. CDR3 bases: TGCGCCAGCAGCCCATCGGACAGGACACTTTCCTACGAGCAGTACTTC.

V is TRBV12-3 or TRBV12-4 and J is TRBJ2-7, with D possibly called TRBD1 or TRBD2 (5 bases each). Trimming pared 3 bases from V and 5 bases from J, leaving 11 bases between. The CDR3 runs 13 residues. As DNA, the CDR3 is TGTGCCAGCAGTTTGGGGACGAAGCACGAGCAGTACTTC. Encoded protein: CASSLGTKHEQYF.

The table lists this clonotype with many counts. The chain couples TRBV3-1 to TRBJ2-2; TRBD2 matches 9 bases. The CDR3 covers 15 residues. The germline CDR1 and CDR2 sequences are LGHDT and YNNKEL (reference sequence). V trimming: 3 bases; J trimming: 2 bases; junction bases outside the gene matches: 1. The DNA of the CDR3 is TGTGCCAGCAGCCATCTAGCGGGAAACACCGGGGAGCTGTTTTTT. Translating gives CASSHLAGNTGELFF. Full variable domain (missing parts from reference TRBV3-1 and TRBJ2-2): DTAVSQTPKYLVTQMGNDKSIKCEQNLGHDTMYWYKQDSKKFLKIMFSYNNKELIINETVPNRFSPKSPDKAHLNLHINSLELGDSAVYFCASSHLAGNTGELFFGEGSRLTVL.

This clonotype was seen a handful of times. This chain links TRBV20-1 with TRBJ2-1, with a tentative D call TRBD1 (5 bases). Trimming took off 2 bases at V and 6 bases at J, with 8 bases between the two ends. CDR3 length: 12 amino acids. Germline V gives CDR1 DFQATT, CDR2 SNEGSKA (reference sequence). The CDR3 DNA is TGCAGTGCTAGAAGGGGCGGCAATGAGCAGTTCTTC. Its protein is CSARRGGNEQFF.

This chain links TRBV12-3 or TRBV12-4 with TRBJ2-3; D is perhaps TRBD1 (5 bases). Trimming shortened V by 3 bases and J by 0 bases, and 10 bases separated the two germline ends. The CDR3 spans 15 residues. In DNA, the CDR3 is TGTGCCAGCAGTTTGCGACAGAGCAGCACAGATACGCAGTATTTT. It is translated as CASSLRQSSTDTQYF.

This sequence joins TRBV5-1 and TRBJ2-3; D is unclear. V was trimmed by 4 bases and J by 7 bases, leaving 19 bases between them. Germline V lookup: CDR1 SGHRS, CDR2 YFSETQ. The CDR3 consists of 15 residues. As DNA, the CDR3 is TGCGCCAGCAGCCCGGACGGCGGTCTTATCAATACGCAGTATTTT. Its translation: CASSPDGGLINTQYF.

The rearrangement joins TRBV11-2 to TRBJ2-3; perhaps TRBD2 as D (5 bases). This CDR3 is built from 16 residues. The germline V and J ends were trimmed by 5 bases and 0 bases, with 15 bases remaining between them. Germline CDR1 SGHAT, CDR2 FQNNGV. The DNA of the CDR3 is TGTGCCAGCAGCACCTCTAGCTGGACTAGCACAGATACGCAGTATTTT. Translating gives CASSTSSWTSTDTQYF.

The V and J genes are TRBV4-2 and TRBJ2-4; D is unresolved. Germline values: CDR1 LGHNA, CDR2 YNFKEQ. The V and J ends lost 0 bases and 0 bases respectively, with 9 bases between them. The CDR3 is 16 residues long. CDR3 in amino acids: CASSQEYVTAKNIQYF. CDR3 bases: TGTGCCAGCAGCCAAGAATACGTAACAGCCAAAAACATTCAGTACTTC.

J is TRBJ2-3 and V is TRBV5-6; 9 bases line up with TRBD2. After removal of 0 bases from V and 4 bases from J, the junction contained 3 bases not matched to a gene. The CDR3 runs to 15 residues. Germline V gene lookup returns CDR1 SGHDT and CDR2 YYEEEE. CDR3 DNA: TGTGCCAGCAGCTTGGTGGCGGGGGGGCCAGATACGCAGTATTTT. Translated, it gives CASSLVAGGPDTQYF.

V usage is TRBV15 and J usage is TRBJ1-6, with TRBD1 identical over 7 bases. The germline V gene has CDR1 LNHNV and CDR2 YYDKDF (reference sequence). The CDR3 spans 14 residues. J lost 5 bases, V lost 5 bases, and 3 bases had no gene match. The CDR3 DNA follows: TGTGCCACCAGCGCAGGGGGTAATAATTCACCCCTCCACTTT. Translation gives CATSAGGNNSPLHF.

The genes are TRBV12-3 or TRBV12-4 and TRBJ2-4; weak D call: TRBD2 (5 bases). The end of the DNA fits TRBJ2-1 better, so the J call may be wrong. CDR3 length equals 16 residues. Here the CDR3 DNA reads TGTGCCAGCAGTCCCCTCGGCGGCCTAGCCAAAAACATTCAGTTCTTC. Encoded protein: CASSPLGGLAKNIQFF.

The rearrangement joins TRBV15 to TRBJ2-7; D ambiguous. This CDR3 contains 14 residues. Germline CDR1 reads LNHNV; CDR2 reads YYDKDF (reference sequence). Trimming stripped 8 bases from V and 0 bases from J, with 14 bases between. DNA of the CDR3: TGTGCCACCTGCGACCCCTCGAGCTCCTACGAGCAGTACTTC. Protein product: CATCDPSSSYEQYF. The whole variable domain, remainder taken from reference TRBV15 and TRBJ2-7, is DAMVIQNPRYQVTQFGKPVTLSCSQTLNHNVMYWYQQKSSQAPKLLFHYYDKDFNNEADTPDNFQSRRPNTSFCFLDIRSPGLGDTAMYLCATCDPSSSYEQYFGPGTRLTVT.

This clonotype has a count of ten or more. The genes are TRBV5-1 and TRBJ2-5, with unresolved D. This CDR3 contains 12 residues. Germline V lookup: CDR1 SGHRS, CDR2 YFSETQ. Trimming shortened V by 10 bases and J by 5 bases, and 15 bases separated the two germline ends. The CDR3 is CASSPALETQYF. For the CDR3, the DNA is TGCGCCTCCTCGCCGGCCTTGGAGACCCAGTACTTC.

This clonotype appeared a few times. V usage is TRBV20-1 and J usage is TRBJ2-3; the D gene could be TRBD1 or TRBD2 (6 bases each). The V gene's germline CDR1 is DFQATT and CDR2 SNEGSKA (reference sequence). This CDR3 spans 16 amino acids. The V and J ends lost 0 bases and 3 bases respectively, with 16 bases between them. The CDR3 DNA reads TGCAGTGCTAGAGATACCCACGGGGGCGGGACAGATACGCAGTATTTT. It translates to CSARDTHGGGTDTQYF.

The sample holds a few counts of this clonotype. The CDR3 spells CASSYSIGRLGTEAFF. The CDR3, as DNA: TGTGCCAGCAGTTACTCGATAGGCAGGCTAGGCACTGAAGCTTTCTTT. This rearrangement joins TRBV6-5 to TRBJ1-1; D gene ambiguous. This CDR3 comprises 16 residues. V lost 0 bases, J lost 4 bases, and 15 bases lay in between. Germline CDR1 is MNHEY and CDR2 is SVGAGI.

The rearrangement joins TRBV20-1 to TRBJ2-7; possibly TRBD1 or TRBD2 for D (5 bases each). Germline values: CDR1 DFQATT, CDR2 SNEGSKA (reference sequence). The CDR3 runs to 14 residues. Trimming took off 6 bases at V and 2 bases at J, with 17 bases between the two ends. The CDR3 sequence: CSAGSGTPTYEQYF. CDR3 DNA sequence: TGCAGTGCCGGATCCGGGACGCCTACCTACGAGCAGTACTTC.

This clonotype appeared many times. The chain combines TRBV12-3 or TRBV12-4 with TRBJ1-1, with 7 bases that match TRBD1. V shed 6 bases and J 1 base; nucleotides not matched to a gene: 5. The CDR3 runs to 14 residues. The CDR3 DNA reads as TGTGCCAGCAGCATAGGACAGGAGAACACTGAAGCTTTCTTT. It specifies CASSIGQENTEAFF.

This clonotype was seen repeatedly, ten times or more. The chain employs TRBV27 and TRBJ2-7, with 10 bases lining up with TRBD2. Germline CDR1 reads MNHEY; CDR2 reads SMNVEV (reference sequence). The CDR3 covers 14 residues. The V segment lost 4 bases and the J segment 4 bases; nucleotides outside the gene matches: 4. CDR3 sequence: CASSSSTSGYEQYF. CDR3 bases: TGTGCCAGCAGTTCATCGACTAGCGGGTACGAGCAGTACTTC.

This clonotype was counted many times. The chain is built from TRBV7-2 and TRBJ2-7, with a weak D call TRBD1 (6 bases). Trimming left V 5 bases short and J 2 bases short, with 10 bases between. This CDR3 has 13 amino acids. CDR1 SGHTA and CDR2 FQGNSA come from the germline V gene. CDR3 DNA: TGTGCCAGCAGCCACAGGGTCACCTACGAGCAGTACTTC. This codes for CASSHRVTYEQYF.

This clonotype was observed at least ten times. This chain connects TRBV11-2 to TRBJ2-7; TRBD2 matches at 7 bases. V lost 0 bases to trimming and J lost 10 bases; unmatched junction nucleotides: 6. Germline CDR1 reads SGHAT; CDR2 reads FQNNGV. The CDR3 runs 13 residues. The CDR3 DNA follows: TGTGCCAGCAGCTTAGATCGACTAGCCGAACAGTACTTC. Its protein product is CASSLDRLAEQYF.

DNA for the CDR3: TGTGCCAGCAGGGGCAGAAGTGGCAATGAGCAGTTCTTC. This gives the protein CASRGRSGNEQFF. The rearrangement links TRBV2 to TRBJ2-1; D call uncertain. V lost 6 bases and J lost 6, with 12 bases in between. This CDR3 region has 13 residues. Looked up from germline, CDR1 is SNHLY and CDR2 is FYNNEI.